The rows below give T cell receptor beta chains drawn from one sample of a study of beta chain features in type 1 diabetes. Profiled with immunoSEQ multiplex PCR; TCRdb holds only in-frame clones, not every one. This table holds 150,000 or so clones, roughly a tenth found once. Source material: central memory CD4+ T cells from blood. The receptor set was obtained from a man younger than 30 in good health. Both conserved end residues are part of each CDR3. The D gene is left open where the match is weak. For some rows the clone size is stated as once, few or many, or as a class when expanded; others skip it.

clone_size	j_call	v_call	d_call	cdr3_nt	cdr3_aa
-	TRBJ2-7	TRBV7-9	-	TGTGCCAGCAGCTTAGCGGCAGGGGGGTCCTACGAGCAGTACTTC	CASSLAAGGSYEQYF
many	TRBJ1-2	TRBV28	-	TGTGCCAGCAGTGGCACCTATGGCTACACCTTC	CASSGTYGYTF
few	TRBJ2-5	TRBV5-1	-	TGCGCCAGCAGCTTGGCAGGTCAGGGGGAGACCCAGTACTTC	CASSLAGQGETQYF
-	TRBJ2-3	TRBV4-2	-	TGTGCCAGCAGCCAGGAGGGGGGCGGGGGCCGTCCCACAGATACGCAGTATTTT	CASSQEGGGGRPTDTQYF
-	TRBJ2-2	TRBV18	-	TGTGCCAGCTCACCTCTTACTACCGGGGAGCTGTTTTTT	CASSPLTTGELFF
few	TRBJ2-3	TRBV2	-	TGTGCCAGCAGTAGCACAGGGCCTCACACAGATACGCAGTATTTT	CASSSTGPHTDTQYF
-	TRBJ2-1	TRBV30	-	TGTGCCTGGAGTGTAAGGGTGCCTGGGACTAATGAGCAGTTCTTC	CAWSVRVPGTNEQFF
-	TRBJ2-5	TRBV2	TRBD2	TGTGCCATCCAGCGGGGGGGCCGAGAGACCCAGTACTTC	CAIQRGGRETQYF
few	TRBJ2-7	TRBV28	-	TGTGCCATCGCTCTCCCGGACAGATCCCCGTACTTC	CAIALPDRSPYF
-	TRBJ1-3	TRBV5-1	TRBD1	TGCGCCAGCAGTCTTTTTGGGACAGATGGAAACACCATATATTTT	CASSLFGTDGNTIYF
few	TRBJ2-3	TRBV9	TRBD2	TGTGCCAGCAGCGTAGGGTTCCTGGCGGGAGTAAGCACAGATACGCAGTATTTT	CASSVGFLAGVSTDTQYF
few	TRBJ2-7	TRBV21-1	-	TGTGCCAGCACCCCGAGACAGGGGAGGAACGAGCAGTACTTC	CASTPRQGRNEQYF
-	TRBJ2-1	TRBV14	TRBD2	TGTGCCAGCAGCCTGAGATTGCCTAGCGGGCGTTACAATGAGCAGTTCTTC	CASSLRLPSGRYNEQFF
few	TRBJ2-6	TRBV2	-	TGTGCCAGCAGCTCAGAGGCTGGGGCCAACGTCCTGACTTTC	CASSSEAGANVLTF
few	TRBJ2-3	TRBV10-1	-	TGCGCCAGCAGTGATCGTAGCACAGATACGCAGTATTTT	CASSDRSTDTQYF
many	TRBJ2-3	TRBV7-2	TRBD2	TGTGCCAGCAGAGCCCCCGGACTAGCGTCAGATACGCAGTATTTT	CASRAPGLASDTQYF
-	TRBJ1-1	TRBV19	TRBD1	TGTGCCAGTAGTACGGGACAGGGAAACACTGAAGCTTTCTTT	CASSTGQGNTEAFF
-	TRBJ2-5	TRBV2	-	TGTGCCAGCAGAGGGACATACCTTCAAGAGACCCAGTACTTC	CASRGTYLQETQYF
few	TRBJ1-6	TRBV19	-	TGTGCCAGTAGTATATCAGAAGGGGATTCACCCCTCCACTTT	CASSISEGDSPLHF
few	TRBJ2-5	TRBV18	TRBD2	TGTGCCAGCTCACCTTCTAGCGGGGTGACTTTACGCCAAGAGACCCAGTACTTC	CASSPSSGVTLRQETQYF
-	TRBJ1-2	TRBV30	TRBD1	TGTGCCTGGCAACTTACAGGGGGCGCTAACTATGGCTACACCTTC	CAWQLTGGANYGYTF
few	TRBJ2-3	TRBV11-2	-	TGTGCCAGCAGCTTAGGGACCGTAGGGGGCACAGATACGCAGTATTTT	CASSLGTVGGTDTQYF
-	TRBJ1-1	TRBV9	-	TGTGCCAGCAGTAAAACGGGGAACACTGAAGCTTTCTTT	CASSKTGNTEAFF
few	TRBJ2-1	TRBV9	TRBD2	TGTGCCAGCACCCGGAGTAGCGGGGGGTCCCACAATGAGCAGTTCTTC	CASTRSSGGSHNEQFF
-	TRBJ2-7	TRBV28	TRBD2	TGTGCCAGCAGTGCGGGGGGACTTACCACCTACGAGCAGTACTTC	CASSAGGLTTYEQYF
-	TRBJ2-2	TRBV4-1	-	-	CASSHERGTGGTPGSCFF
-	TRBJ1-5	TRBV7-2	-	TGTGCCAGCAGCCCCCGCGGGGGAGGATTGAGCAATCAGCCCCAGCATTTT	CASSPRGGGLSNQPQHF
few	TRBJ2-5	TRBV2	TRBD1	TGTGCCAGCACCGGGACAGGACAAGAGACCCAGTACTTC	CASTGTGQETQYF
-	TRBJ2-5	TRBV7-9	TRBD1	TGTGCCAGCAGCTACGGGACAGAACAAGAGACCCAGTACTTC	CASSYGTEQETQYF
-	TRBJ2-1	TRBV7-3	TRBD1	TGTGCCAGCAGCTTAACTACAGGGGGCTATGAGCAGTTCTTC	CASSLTTGGYEQFF
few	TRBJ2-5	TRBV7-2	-	TGTGCCAGCAGCCAGTGGAGGGGCCCTGGGGAGACCCAGTACTTC	CASSQWRGPGETQYF
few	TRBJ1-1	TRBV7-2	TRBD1	TGTGCCAGCAGCCCGGGACAGGTTCAACAGTCGGGAGCTTTCTTT	CASSPGQVQQSGAFF